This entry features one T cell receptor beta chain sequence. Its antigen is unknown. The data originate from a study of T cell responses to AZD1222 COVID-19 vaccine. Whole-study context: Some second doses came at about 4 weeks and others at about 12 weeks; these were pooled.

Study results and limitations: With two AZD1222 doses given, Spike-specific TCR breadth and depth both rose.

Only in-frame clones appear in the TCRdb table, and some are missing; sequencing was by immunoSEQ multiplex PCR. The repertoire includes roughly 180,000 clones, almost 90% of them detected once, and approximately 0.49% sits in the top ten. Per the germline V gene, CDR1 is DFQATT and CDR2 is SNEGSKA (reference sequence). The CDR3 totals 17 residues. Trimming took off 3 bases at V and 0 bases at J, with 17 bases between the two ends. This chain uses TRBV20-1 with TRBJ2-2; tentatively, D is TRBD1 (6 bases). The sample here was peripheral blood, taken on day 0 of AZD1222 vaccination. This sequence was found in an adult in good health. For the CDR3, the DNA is TGCAGTGCTAGTCCCATCCCCCCAGGGGCGAACACCGGGGAGCTGTTTTTT. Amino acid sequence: CSASPIPPGANTGELFF.